This T cell receptor beta chain was captured in a study of Ad26.COV2.S vaccination and SARS-CoV-2 variants. Across the study: Each vaccinee took Ad26.COV2.S intramuscularly, once or twice 56 days apart. Study results and caveats: Greater spike-specific TCR breadth was seen in vaccine recipients than in placebo recipients. A substantial breadth of spike-specific CD8+ and CD4+ T cell responses after vaccination has been reported.

Produced via immunoSEQ multiplex PCR; TCRdb's table is partial and in-frame only. The sample consists of 300,000 to 450,000 clones, 70% to 90% of them appearing once. Of note for this clone: Its antigen is as yet unknown.

The treatment: about 20 received Ad26.COV2.S at low or high dose, single or two shots; 5 received placebo; per-sample allocation not given. Sampling happened 63 days after the first vaccine or placebo injection. This person who donated was an adult of 18-55 years in Boston. Germline V gene sequence: CDR1 SGHNT, CDR2 YYREEE (reference sequence). V was trimmed by 0 bases and J by 2 bases, leaving 9 bases between them. There are 14 residues in the CDR3. The material sequenced was peripheral blood, taken in a trial of Ad26.COV2.S vaccine versus placebo. The TCR sequence derives from a person between 18 and 65 years old who received the Ad26.COV2.S COVID-19 vaccine or a placebo. V usage is TRBV5-4 and J usage is TRBJ2-7, with a weak D call TRBD1 (6 bases). CDR3 sequence reads: CASSLDRDAYEQYF. CDR3 DNA sequence: TGTGCCAGCAGCTTGGACAGGGACGCCTACGAGCAGTACTTC.